This paragraph covers one T cell receptor (beta chain) sequence. This entry is derived from a study of blood T cells in healthy people across ages. The germline V and J ends were trimmed by 3 bases and 1 base, with 7 bases remaining between them. The CDR3 spans 14 residues. With a J-beta primer mix and a sample-barcoded 5' primer, a second PCR ran about 7 to 12 cycles. TCRdb processed the 5' RACE reads anew with MiXCR; each CDR3 protein has one entry. The data hold about 650,000 distinct CDR3 sequences, with 52% observed a single time. J is TRBJ1-5 and V is TRBV12-3 or TRBV12-4, with D tentatively TRBD1 (5 bases). The receptor was derived from a woman of 80 years or more in good health. Sequencing was performed on blood. The CDR3 nucleotides are TGTGCCAGCAGTTTCTGGGACAGCAATCAGCCCCAGCATTTT. Protein sequence: CASSFWDSNQPQHF.